This T cell receptor beta chain was sequenced in a study of shared clonotypes between healthy human individuals. General observations from the study: Blood was the only sampled material, and tissue repertoires likely differ. Clonotypes not shared had lower generation probabilities than those common to all four donors.

Naive CD8 cells, CD45RO-negative and positively selected for CCR7, excluded terminally differentiated effector memory CD45RA+ cells. As to this clone: Its antigen remains unidentified.

Profiled with immunoSEQ multiplex PCR; TCRdb holds only in-frame clones, not every one. The profile covers about 2.1 million clones, with 90% to 95% appearing a single time and 1.5% to 2% taken by the ten largest. CDR3 length equals 14 residues. The J gene is TRBJ1-2, the V gene TRBV21-1. TRBV21-1 is a listed pseudogene. The sequencing sample was made of naive CD8+ T cells from PBMCs. This receptor was taken from a man aged 18-30 years in good health. Some clones in this sample may be carry-over from other donors' samples. The CDR3 sequence: CASSKDRRYYGYTF. CDR3 nucleotide sequence: TGTGCCAGCAGCAAAGACAGGAGGTACTATGGCTACACCTTC.